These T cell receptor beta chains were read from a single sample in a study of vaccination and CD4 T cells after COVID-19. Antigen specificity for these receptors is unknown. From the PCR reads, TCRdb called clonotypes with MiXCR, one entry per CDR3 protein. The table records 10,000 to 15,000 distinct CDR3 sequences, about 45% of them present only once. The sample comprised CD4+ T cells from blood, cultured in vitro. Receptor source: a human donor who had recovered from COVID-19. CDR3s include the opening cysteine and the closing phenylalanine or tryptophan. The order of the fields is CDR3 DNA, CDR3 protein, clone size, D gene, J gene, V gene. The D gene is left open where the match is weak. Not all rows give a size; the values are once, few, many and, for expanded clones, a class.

CDR3 DNA: TGCAGTGCTAGAGATTTCGGGACTAGCGGGAGGGTAGATACGCAGTATTTT; CDR3 protein: CSARDFGTSGRVDTQYF; clone size: few; D gene: TRBD2; J gene: TRBJ2-3; V gene: TRBV20-1
CDR3 DNA: TGTGCCACCGCCATCCCTCCCGACTACAATGAGCAGTTCTTC; CDR3 protein: CATAIPPDYNEQFF; clone size: -; D gene: -; J gene: TRBJ2-1; V gene: TRBV6-2/TRBV6-3
CDR3 DNA: TGTGCCAGCTCACCAAGTGGGGATGAGCAGTTCTTC; CDR3 protein: CASSPSGDEQFF; clone size: -; D gene: -; J gene: TRBJ2-1; V gene: TRBV18
CDR3 DNA: TGCAGTGTCCCGCGGGGGGGACAGGGGGCGATGAACACTGAAGCTTTCTTT; CDR3 protein: CSVPRGGQGAMNTEAFF; clone size: few; D gene: TRBD1; J gene: TRBJ1-1; V gene: TRBV20-1
CDR3 DNA: TGCGCCAGCAGCCCGGGACTAGCGGGCGAGCAGTACTTC; CDR3 protein: CASSPGLAGEQYF; clone size: medium-sized; D gene: TRBD2; J gene: TRBJ2-7; V gene: TRBV4-1
CDR3 DNA: TGTGCCAGTAGTATAGGCGGCCTCGGCAGTACCTACGAGCAGTACTTC; CDR3 protein: CASSIGGLGSTYEQYF; clone size: -; D gene: -; J gene: TRBJ2-7; V gene: TRBV19
CDR3 DNA: TGTATCTCTCAGCGGGGGGCCCTGTTGGATCAGCCCCAGCATTTT; CDR3 protein: CISQRGALLDQPQHF; clone size: -; D gene: -; J gene: TRBJ1-5; V gene: TRBV7-5
CDR3 DNA: TGTGCCAGCAGCTCCCCCCTGGGTAACCAAGAGACCCAGTACTTC; CDR3 protein: CASSSPLGNQETQYF; clone size: few; D gene: -; J gene: TRBJ2-5; V gene: TRBV11-2
CDR3 DNA: TGTGCCAGCAGGAGGCCGGGGGGCAGGTCTGCAGCTTTCTTT; CDR3 protein: CASRRPGGRSAAFF; clone size: -; D gene: -; J gene: TRBJ1-1; V gene: TRBV6-2/TRBV6-3
CDR3 DNA: TGTGCCAGCAGCGAGGGGGTTATCTCTGGAAACACCATATATTTT; CDR3 protein: CASSEGVISGNTIYF; clone size: -; D gene: -; J gene: TRBJ1-3; V gene: TRBV7-6
CDR3 DNA: TGCGCCAGCAGTACTGGGACGGTCTACAATGAGCAGTTCTTC; CDR3 protein: CASSTGTVYNEQFF; clone size: -; D gene: -; J gene: TRBJ2-1; V gene: TRBV5-1
CDR3 DNA: TGTGCCAGCAGTTTTAATTCAGAGACCCAGTACTTC; CDR3 protein: CASSFNSETQYF; clone size: -; D gene: -; J gene: TRBJ2-5; V gene: TRBV6-5
CDR3 DNA: TGTGCCAGCAGTGTCGGGGAATCATCACCCCTCCACTTT; CDR3 protein: CASSVGESSPLHF; clone size: -; D gene: -; J gene: TRBJ1-6; V gene: TRBV2
CDR3 DNA: TGCGCCAGCAGCTCCGGCGCACCGGACTATGGCTACACCTTC; CDR3 protein: CASSSGAPDYGYTF; clone size: -; D gene: -; J gene: TRBJ1-2; V gene: TRBV5-1
CDR3 DNA: TGTGCCAGCAGCTTGGATCTGACTAACTATGGCTACACCTTC; CDR3 protein: CASSLDLTNYGYTF; clone size: -; D gene: -; J gene: TRBJ1-2; V gene: TRBV5-4
CDR3 DNA: TGTGCCAGCAGTTTATTAATTGTGCAGGGTCTAAGGCCCCAGCATTTT; CDR3 protein: CASSLLIVQGLRPQHF; clone size: -; D gene: -; J gene: TRBJ1-5; V gene: TRBV28
CDR3 DNA: TGTGCCAGCGGTAAGAAAAATAGCAATCAGCCCCAGCATTTT; CDR3 protein: CASGKKNSNQPQHF; clone size: -; D gene: -; J gene: TRBJ1-5; V gene: TRBV12-3/TRBV12-4
CDR3 DNA: TGTGCCACCTCACTAGGATACGAGCAGTACTTC; CDR3 protein: CATSLGYEQYF; clone size: -; D gene: -; J gene: TRBJ2-7; V gene: TRBV28
CDR3 DNA: TGTGCCATCAGTGGCGCGGAGAAGATACGCTCGAACACCGGGGAGCTGTTTTTT; CDR3 protein: CAISGAEKIRSNTGELFF; clone size: few; D gene: -; J gene: TRBJ2-2; V gene: TRBV10-3
CDR3 DNA: TGTGCCAGCAGCTTAGACGTACAGGAGAGACAGCCCCAGCATTTT; CDR3 protein: CASSLDVQERQPQHF; clone size: -; D gene: -; J gene: TRBJ1-5; V gene: TRBV11-2
CDR3 DNA: TGCAGTGCTAGATCCGGTAGCACAGATACGCAGTATTTT; CDR3 protein: CSARSGSTDTQYF; clone size: few; D gene: -; J gene: TRBJ2-3; V gene: TRBV20-1
CDR3 DNA: TGTGCCAGCAGTGACAGGGGAACCACAGATACGCAGTATTTT; CDR3 protein: CASSDRGTTDTQYF; clone size: few; D gene: -; J gene: TRBJ2-3; V gene: TRBV6-4
CDR3 DNA: TGTGCCAGCAGTGAATTGAGGGGGCGCGACACCGGGGAGCTGTTTTTT; CDR3 protein: CASSELRGRDTGELFF; clone size: -; D gene: TRBD1; J gene: TRBJ2-2; V gene: TRBV6-1
CDR3 DNA: TGTGCCAGCAGTTACCGGCAAGATAATGAAAAACTGTTTTTT; CDR3 protein: CASSYRQDNEKLFF; clone size: -; D gene: -; J gene: TRBJ1-4; V gene: TRBV6-5
CDR3 DNA: TGTGCCAGCAGACCCACAGGTCAGGAGACCCAGTACTTC; CDR3 protein: CASRPTGQETQYF; clone size: -; D gene: -; J gene: TRBJ2-5; V gene: TRBV2
CDR3 DNA: TGTGCCAGCAGCCTACAACCCGGACCCCAAGAGACCCAGTACTTC; CDR3 protein: CASSLQPGPQETQYF; clone size: -; D gene: -; J gene: TRBJ2-5; V gene: TRBV11-1
CDR3 DNA: TGTGCCATCAGCGGGACAGAATCCTACGAGCAGTACTTC; CDR3 protein: CAISGTESYEQYF; clone size: few; D gene: TRBD1; J gene: TRBJ2-7; V gene: TRBV10-3
CDR3 DNA: TGTGCCAGCAGCGTGGGTTACACTGAAGCTTTCTTT; CDR3 protein: CASSVGYTEAFF; clone size: -; D gene: -; J gene: TRBJ1-1; V gene: TRBV7-9
CDR3 DNA: TGCAGCGTCCTGACATCTTTCGGTTTAACCGGGGAGCTGTTTTTT; CDR3 protein: CSVLTSFGLTGELFF; clone size: few; D gene: -; J gene: TRBJ2-2; V gene: TRBV29-1
CDR3 DNA: TGTGCCAGCGGTCAGGACAGACAAGAGACCCAGTACTTC; CDR3 protein: CASGQDRQETQYF; clone size: few; D gene: -; J gene: TRBJ2-5; V gene: TRBV6-1
CDR3 DNA: TGCGCCAGCAGCTGGACAGACGGGTTGGGGGAGACGCAGTATTTT; CDR3 protein: CASSWTDGLGETQYF; clone size: -; D gene: -; J gene: TRBJ2-3; V gene: TRBV5-1
CDR3 DNA: TGTGCCAGCAGTACGGGACAGGCGGCCTCCTACGAGCAGTACTTC; CDR3 protein: CASSTGQAASYEQYF; clone size: -; D gene: TRBD1; J gene: TRBJ2-7; V gene: TRBV6-1
CDR3 DNA: TGTGCCAGCGTCGACAGGAGGAACACCGGGGAGCTGTTTTTT; CDR3 protein: CASVDRRNTGELFF; clone size: few; D gene: -; J gene: TRBJ2-2; V gene: TRBV25-1
CDR3 DNA: TGTGCCAGCAGTGAAGGGGGTAATCAGCCCCAGCATTTT; CDR3 protein: CASSEGGNQPQHF; clone size: few; D gene: -; J gene: TRBJ1-5; V gene: TRBV6-1
CDR3 DNA: TGTGCCACACAAGGGGACTACTACGAGCAGTACTTC; CDR3 protein: CATQGDYYEQYF; clone size: -; D gene: TRBD2; J gene: TRBJ2-7; V gene: TRBV10-3
CDR3 DNA: TGCAGTGCTGAGCGGGGCTTCGACTACACCTTC; CDR3 protein: CSAERGFDYTF; clone size: few; D gene: -; J gene: TRBJ1-2; V gene: TRBV20-1
CDR3 DNA: TGTGCCAGTAGTATATCAGGGGCAGGGATCTCTGGAGGCTACACCTTC; CDR3 protein: CASSISGAGISGGYTF; clone size: few; D gene: -; J gene: TRBJ1-2; V gene: TRBV19
CDR3 DNA: TGTGCCAGTAGTCTGGGACAGGTCTACGAGCAGTACTTC; CDR3 protein: CASSLGQVYEQYF; clone size: few; D gene: TRBD1; J gene: TRBJ2-7; V gene: TRBV19
CDR3 DNA: TGTGCCAGCAGCGTAGCTACAACAACCGGGGAGCTGTTTTTT; CDR3 protein: CASSVATTTGELFF; clone size: -; D gene: -; J gene: TRBJ2-2; V gene: TRBV9
CDR3 DNA: TGTGCCTGGACCGACCTGAGGACTAACTATGGCTACACCTTC; CDR3 protein: CAWTDLRTNYGYTF; clone size: few; D gene: -; J gene: TRBJ1-2; V gene: TRBV30
CDR3 DNA: TGTGCCAGCAGCTTGAGCGGCTCTCACCAGCCCCAGCATTTT; CDR3 protein: CASSLSGSHQPQHF; clone size: few; D gene: -; J gene: TRBJ1-5; V gene: TRBV7-2
CDR3 DNA: TGCAGTGCTGGTAGCGGGAGGGCCGTACGTGAGCAGTTCTTC; CDR3 protein: CSAGSGRAVREQFF; clone size: -; D gene: TRBD2; J gene: TRBJ2-1; V gene: TRBV20-1
CDR3 DNA: TGCGCCAGCAGCCGGACCCTGGATGGCTACACCTTC; CDR3 protein: CASSRTLDGYTF; clone size: -; D gene: -; J gene: TRBJ1-2; V gene: TRBV5-1
CDR3 DNA: TGTGCCAGCAGCATTAGGTGGACAGGGAACTACGAGCAGTACTTC; CDR3 protein: CASSIRWTGNYEQYF; clone size: -; D gene: TRBD1; J gene: TRBJ2-7; V gene: TRBV7-2
CDR3 DNA: TGCAGCGTGGGGGGGGACTACGAGCAGTACTTC; CDR3 protein: CSVGGDYEQYF; clone size: -; D gene: TRBD2; J gene: TRBJ2-7; V gene: TRBV29-1
CDR3 DNA: TGTGCCAGCAGCTTAATCGTGACAACGAACACCGGGGAGCTGTTTTTT; CDR3 protein: CASSLIVTTNTGELFF; clone size: -; D gene: -; J gene: TRBJ2-2; V gene: TRBV5-8
CDR3 DNA: TGTGCCAGCAGCCGTATCCGGGGACGGGATGGCTACACCTTC; CDR3 protein: CASSRIRGRDGYTF; clone size: few; D gene: -; J gene: TRBJ1-2; V gene: TRBV14
CDR3 DNA: TGCAGTGCTATTTCCGGGACAGGAACTGAAGCTTTCTTT; CDR3 protein: CSAISGTGTEAFF; clone size: few; D gene: TRBD1; J gene: TRBJ1-1; V gene: TRBV20-1
CDR3 DNA: TGTGCCAGCAGCCCCCCCATCCGCGGGAAACAACCTTTCTACGAGCAGTACTTC; CDR3 protein: CASSPPIRGKQPFYEQYF; clone size: -; D gene: -; J gene: TRBJ2-7; V gene: TRBV7-9
CDR3 DNA: TGTGCCAGCAGTGACCCAAAAGGGGCAGGGAGCCCTGGAAACACCATATATTTT; CDR3 protein: CASSDPKGAGSPGNTIYF; clone size: -; D gene: -; J gene: TRBJ1-3; V gene: TRBV25-1
CDR3 DNA: TGTGCCAGCTGCACAGGGGGCTATCCTGAAGCTTTCTTT; CDR3 protein: CASCTGGYPEAFF; clone size: few; D gene: TRBD1; J gene: TRBJ1-1; V gene: TRBV6-1